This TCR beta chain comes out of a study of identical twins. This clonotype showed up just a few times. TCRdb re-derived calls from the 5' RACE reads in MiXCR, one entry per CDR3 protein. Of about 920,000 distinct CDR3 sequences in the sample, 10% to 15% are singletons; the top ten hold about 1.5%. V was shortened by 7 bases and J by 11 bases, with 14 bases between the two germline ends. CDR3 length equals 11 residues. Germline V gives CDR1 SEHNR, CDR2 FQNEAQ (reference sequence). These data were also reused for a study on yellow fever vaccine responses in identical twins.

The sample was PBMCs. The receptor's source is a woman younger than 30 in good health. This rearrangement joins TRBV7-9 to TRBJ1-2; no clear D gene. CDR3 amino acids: CASTDEGGYTF. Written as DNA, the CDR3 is TGTGCCAGCACCGACGAGGGAGGGTACACCTTC.